This T cell receptor (beta chain) was recovered during a study of PD-1 blockade in classical Hodgkin lymphoma. This table comes from immunoSEQ multiplex PCR, and its TCRdb copy is limited to in-frame clones, with some not included. The sample has thousands of clones; about 81% are singletons. Each patient experienced a relapse that followed autologous stem cell transplantation, and brentuximab vedotin exposure varied. The table lists this clone with a count of one. V was cut by 0 bases and J by 4 bases, with 8 bases left in between. The CDR3 is 13 amino acids. Germline V gene lookup returns CDR1 SGHDT and CDR2 YYEEEE.

The sequence derives from a human donor with classical Hodgkin lymphoma. The chain is built from TRBV5-6 and TRBJ2-7; no clear D. Sequenced here: peripheral blood mononuclear cells (PBMCs), sampled at baseline. The CDR3 loop reads CASSLVSSYEQYF. CDR3 bases: TGTGCCAGCAGCTTGGTTTCCTCTTACGAGCAGTACTTC. The entire variable domain, with the rest obtained from reference TRBV5-6 and TRBJ2-7, is as follows: DAGVTQSPTHLIKTRGQQVTLRCSPKSGHDTVSWYQQALGQGPQFIFQYYEEEERQRGNFPDRFSGHQFPNYSSELNVNALLLGDSALYLCASSLVSSYEQYFGPGTRLTVT.